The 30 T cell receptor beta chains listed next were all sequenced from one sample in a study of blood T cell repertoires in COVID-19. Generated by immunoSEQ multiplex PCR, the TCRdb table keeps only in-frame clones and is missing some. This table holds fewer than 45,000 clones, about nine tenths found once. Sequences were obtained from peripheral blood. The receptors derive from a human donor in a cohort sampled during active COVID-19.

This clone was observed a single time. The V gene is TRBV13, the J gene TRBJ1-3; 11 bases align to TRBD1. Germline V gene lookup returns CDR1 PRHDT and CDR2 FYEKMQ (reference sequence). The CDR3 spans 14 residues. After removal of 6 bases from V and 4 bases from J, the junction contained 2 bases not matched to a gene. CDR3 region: CASRDRGLGNTIYF. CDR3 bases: TGTGCCAGCAGGGACAGGGGGCTAGGAAACACCATATATTTT.

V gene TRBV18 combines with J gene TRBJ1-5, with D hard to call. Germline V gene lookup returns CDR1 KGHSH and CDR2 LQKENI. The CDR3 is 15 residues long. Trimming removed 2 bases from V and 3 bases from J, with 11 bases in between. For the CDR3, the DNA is TGTGCCAGCTCACCAAGGAACGGGGACAATCAGCCCCAGCATTTT. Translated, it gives CASSPRNGDNQPQHF.

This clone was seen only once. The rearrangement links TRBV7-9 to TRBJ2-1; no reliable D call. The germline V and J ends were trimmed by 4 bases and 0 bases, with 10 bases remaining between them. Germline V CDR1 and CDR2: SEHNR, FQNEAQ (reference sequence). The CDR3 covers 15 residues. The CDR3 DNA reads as TGTGCCAGCAGCTCGGTCGTGAGCTCCTACAATGAGCAGTTCTTC. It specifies CASSSVVSSYNEQFF.

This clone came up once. CDR3 coding DNA: TGTGCCAGCAGCGTAGGGCACAGGGCTACTGAAGCTTTCTTT. It translates to CASSVGHRATEAFF. The rearrangement uses TRBV9 and TRBJ1-1; D might be TRBD1 (6 bases). Germline V gene lookup returns CDR1 SGDLS and CDR2 YYNGEE. Trimming took 0 bases from V and 5 from J, leaving 11 bases between them. The CDR3 runs 14 residues.

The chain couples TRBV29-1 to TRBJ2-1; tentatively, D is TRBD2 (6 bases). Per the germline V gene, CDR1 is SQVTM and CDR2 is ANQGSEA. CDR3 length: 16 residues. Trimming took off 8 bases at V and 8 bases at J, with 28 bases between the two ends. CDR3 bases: TGCAGCTGTAGGACTAATGCAGGCCGAGAGGCCGATGAGCAGTTCTTC. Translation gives CSCRTNAGREADEQFF.

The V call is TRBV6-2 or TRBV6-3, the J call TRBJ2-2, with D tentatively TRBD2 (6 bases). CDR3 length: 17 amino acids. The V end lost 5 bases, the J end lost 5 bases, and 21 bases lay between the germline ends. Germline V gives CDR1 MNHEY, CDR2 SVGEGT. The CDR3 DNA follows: TGTGCCAGCAGTGACCTCCGAGGGAGGAGGAAAACCGGGGAGCTGTTTTTT. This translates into CASSDLRGRRKTGELFF.

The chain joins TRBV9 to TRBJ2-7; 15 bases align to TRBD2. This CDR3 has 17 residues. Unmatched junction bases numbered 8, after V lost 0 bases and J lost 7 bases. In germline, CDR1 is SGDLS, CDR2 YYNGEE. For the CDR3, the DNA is TGTGCCAGCAGCGTAGCCGGACTAGCGGGGGGGCGTGAGGAGCAGTACTTC. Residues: CASSVAGLAGGREEQYF.

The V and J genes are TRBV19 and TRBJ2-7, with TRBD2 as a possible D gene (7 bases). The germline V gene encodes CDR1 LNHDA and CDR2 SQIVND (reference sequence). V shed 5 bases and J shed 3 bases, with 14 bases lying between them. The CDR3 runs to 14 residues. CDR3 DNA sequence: TGTGCCAGTAGTGTACAGGGAGGGGGCTACGAGCAGTACTTC. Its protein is CASSVQGGGYEQYF.

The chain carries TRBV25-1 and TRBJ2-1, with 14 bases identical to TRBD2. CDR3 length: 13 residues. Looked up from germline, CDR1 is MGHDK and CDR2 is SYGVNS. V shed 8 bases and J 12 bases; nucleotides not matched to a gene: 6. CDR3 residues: CASRTSGGQPQFF. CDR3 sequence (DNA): TGTGCCAGCCGGACTAGCGGGGGGCAGCCGCAGTTCTTC.

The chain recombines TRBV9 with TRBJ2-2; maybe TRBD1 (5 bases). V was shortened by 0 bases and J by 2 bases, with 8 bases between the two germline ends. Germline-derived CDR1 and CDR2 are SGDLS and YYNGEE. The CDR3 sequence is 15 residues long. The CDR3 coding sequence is TGTGCCAGCAGCGTAGGAACAGGAAACACCGGGGAGCTGTTTTTT. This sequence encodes CASSVGTGNTGELFF.

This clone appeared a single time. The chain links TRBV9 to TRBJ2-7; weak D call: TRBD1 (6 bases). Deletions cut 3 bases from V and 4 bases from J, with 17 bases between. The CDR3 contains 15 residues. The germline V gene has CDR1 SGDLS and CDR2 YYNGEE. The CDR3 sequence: CASSANPGHSYEQYF. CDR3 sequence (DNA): TGTGCCAGCAGCGCCAACCCGGGACATTCTTACGAGCAGTACTTC. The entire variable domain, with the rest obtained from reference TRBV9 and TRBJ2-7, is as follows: DSGVTQTPKHLITATGQRVTLRCSPRSGDLSVYWYQQSLDQGLQFLIQYYNGEERAKGNILERFSAQQFPDLHSELNLSSLELGDSALYFCASSANPGHSYEQYFGPGTRLTVT.

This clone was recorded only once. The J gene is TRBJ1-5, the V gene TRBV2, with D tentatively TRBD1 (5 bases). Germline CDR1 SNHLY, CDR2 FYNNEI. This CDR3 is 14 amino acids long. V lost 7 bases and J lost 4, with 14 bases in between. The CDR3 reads CASTLQGGNQPQHF. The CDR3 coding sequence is TGTGCCAGCACACTCCAGGGAGGGAATCAGCCCCAGCATTTT.

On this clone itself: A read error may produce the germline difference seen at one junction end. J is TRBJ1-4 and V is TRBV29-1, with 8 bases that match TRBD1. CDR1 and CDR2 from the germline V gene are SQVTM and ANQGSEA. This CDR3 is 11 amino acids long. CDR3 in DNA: TGCAGCGTGGGGGGGACAGGAAATTCGATTTTT. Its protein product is CSVGGTGNSIF.

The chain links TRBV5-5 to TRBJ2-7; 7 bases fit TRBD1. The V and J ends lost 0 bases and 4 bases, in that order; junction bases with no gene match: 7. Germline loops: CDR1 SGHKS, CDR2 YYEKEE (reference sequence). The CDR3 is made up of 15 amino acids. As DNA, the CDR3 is TGTGCCAGCAGCTTGGTCGACAGGGCTGGATACGAGCAGTACTTC. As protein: CASSLVDRAGYEQYF.

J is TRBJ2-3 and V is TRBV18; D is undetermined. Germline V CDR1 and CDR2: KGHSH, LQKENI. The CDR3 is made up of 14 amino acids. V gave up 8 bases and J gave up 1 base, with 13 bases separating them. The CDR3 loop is CASQLDQGTDTQYF. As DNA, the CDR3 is TGTGCCAGCCAACTCGATCAGGGCACAGATACGCAGTATTTT. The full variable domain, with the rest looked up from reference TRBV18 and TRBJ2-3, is NAGVMQNPRHLVRRRGQEARLRCSPMKGHSHVYWYRQLPEEGLKFMVYLQKENIIDESGMPKERFSAEFPKEGPSILRIQQVVRGDSAAYFCASQLDQGTDTQYFGPGTRLTVL.

CDR3: CASSLVPGRETQYF. Written as DNA, the CDR3 is TGTGCCAGCAGCTTAGTACCGGGGAGAGAGACCCAGTACTTC. V and J are TRBV7-8 and TRBJ2-5, with D perhaps matching TRBD2 (5 bases). Trimming removed 1 base from V and 4 bases from J, with 10 bases in between. Per the germline V gene, CDR1 is SGHVS and CDR2 is FQNEAQ. The CDR3 has 14 amino acids.

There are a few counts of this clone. The CDR3 region is CASTPGGSYEQYF. CDR3 bases: TGTGCCAGTACTCCCGGGGGATCCTACGAGCAGTACTTC. The rearrangement uses TRBV19 and TRBJ2-7; D might be TRBD2 (6 bases). Germline lookup yields CDR1 LNHDA and CDR2 SQIVND (reference sequence). Trimming pared 7 bases from V and 1 base from J, leaving 11 bases between. The CDR3 loop spans 13 amino acids.

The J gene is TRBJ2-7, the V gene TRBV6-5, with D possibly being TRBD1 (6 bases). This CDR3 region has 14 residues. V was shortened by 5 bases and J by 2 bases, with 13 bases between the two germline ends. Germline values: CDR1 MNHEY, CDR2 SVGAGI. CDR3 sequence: CASSPFRGPYEQYF. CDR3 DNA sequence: TGTGCCAGCAGTCCATTCAGGGGCCCCTACGAGCAGTACTTC.

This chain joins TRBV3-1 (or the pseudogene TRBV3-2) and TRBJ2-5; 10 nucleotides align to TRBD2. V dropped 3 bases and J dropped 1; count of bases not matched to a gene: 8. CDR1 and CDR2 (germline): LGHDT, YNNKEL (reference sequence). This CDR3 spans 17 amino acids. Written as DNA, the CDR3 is TGTGCCAGCAGCCATGGTCTAGCGGGGGCCCCCCAAGAGACCCAGTACTTC. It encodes CASSHGLAGAPQETQYF.

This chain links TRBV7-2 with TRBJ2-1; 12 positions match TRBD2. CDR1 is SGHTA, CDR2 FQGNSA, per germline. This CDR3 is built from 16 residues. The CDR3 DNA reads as TGTGCGACGGGACTAGCGGGTGAAGGGGTAAACAATGAGCAGTTCTTC. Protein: CATGLAGEGVNNEQFF.

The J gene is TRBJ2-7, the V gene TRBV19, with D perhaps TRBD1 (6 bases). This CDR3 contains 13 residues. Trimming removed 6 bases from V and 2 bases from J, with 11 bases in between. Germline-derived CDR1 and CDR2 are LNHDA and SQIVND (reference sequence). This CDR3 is CASSPDSTYEQYF. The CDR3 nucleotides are TGTGCCAGTAGCCCGGACAGCACCTACGAGCAGTACTTC.

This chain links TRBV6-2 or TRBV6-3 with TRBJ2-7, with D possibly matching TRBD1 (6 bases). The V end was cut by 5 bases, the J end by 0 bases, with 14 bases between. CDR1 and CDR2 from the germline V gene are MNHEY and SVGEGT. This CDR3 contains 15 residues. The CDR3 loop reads CASSDDRLLSYEQYF. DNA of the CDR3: TGTGCCAGCAGTGATGACAGGCTCCTCTCCTACGAGCAGTACTTC.

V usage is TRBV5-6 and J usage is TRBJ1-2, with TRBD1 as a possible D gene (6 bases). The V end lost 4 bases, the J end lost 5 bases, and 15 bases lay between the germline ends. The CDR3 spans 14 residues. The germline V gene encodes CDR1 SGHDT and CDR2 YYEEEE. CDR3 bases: TGTGCCAGCAGCCCAGGGATTACAGGGTATGGCTACACCTTC. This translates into CASSPGITGYGYTF.

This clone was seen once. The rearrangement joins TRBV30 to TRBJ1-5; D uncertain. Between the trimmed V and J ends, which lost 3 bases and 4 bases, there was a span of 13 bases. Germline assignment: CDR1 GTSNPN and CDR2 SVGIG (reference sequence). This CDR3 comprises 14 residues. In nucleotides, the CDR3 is TGTGCCTGGAGCGGCAGACTGGGTAATCAGCCCCAGCATTTT. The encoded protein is CAWSGRLGNQPQHF.

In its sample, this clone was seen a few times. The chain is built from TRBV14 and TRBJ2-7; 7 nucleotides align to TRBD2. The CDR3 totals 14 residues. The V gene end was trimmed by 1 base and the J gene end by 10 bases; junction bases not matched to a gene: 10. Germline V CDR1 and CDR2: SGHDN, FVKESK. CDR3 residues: CASSQAPGRGRQYF. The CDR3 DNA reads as TGTGCCAGCAGCCAAGCCCCTGGGAGGGGCCGACAGTACTTC.

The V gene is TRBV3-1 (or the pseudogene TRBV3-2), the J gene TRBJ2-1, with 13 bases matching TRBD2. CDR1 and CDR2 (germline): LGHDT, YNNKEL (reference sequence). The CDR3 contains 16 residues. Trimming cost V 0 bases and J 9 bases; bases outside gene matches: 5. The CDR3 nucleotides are TGTGCCAGCAGCCAAGAACTAGCGGGGGGGCCGGGTGAGCAGTTCTTC. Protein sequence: CASSQELAGGPGEQFF.

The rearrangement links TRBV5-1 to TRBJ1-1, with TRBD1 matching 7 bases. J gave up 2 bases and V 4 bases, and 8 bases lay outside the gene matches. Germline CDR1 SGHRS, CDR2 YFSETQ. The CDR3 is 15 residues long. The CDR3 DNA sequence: TGCGCCAGCAGCGAGGGGACAGCCAGTAACACTGAAGCTTTCTTT. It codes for CASSEGTASNTEAFF.

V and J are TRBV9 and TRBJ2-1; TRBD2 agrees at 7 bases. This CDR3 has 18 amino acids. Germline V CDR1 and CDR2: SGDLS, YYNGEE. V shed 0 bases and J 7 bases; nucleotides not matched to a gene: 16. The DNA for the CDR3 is TGTGCCAGCAGCGTAGCTACTGCGGGTAGCGGGCGGGGTAATGAGCAGTTCTTC. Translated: CASSVATAGSGRGNEQFF.

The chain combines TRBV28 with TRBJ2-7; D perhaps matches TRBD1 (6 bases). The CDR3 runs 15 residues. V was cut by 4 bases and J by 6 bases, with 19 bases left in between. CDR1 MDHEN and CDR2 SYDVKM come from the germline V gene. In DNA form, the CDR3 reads TGTGCCAGCAGTTCCTCGAGGACAGCCCTCTCCGAGCAGTACTTC. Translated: CASSSSRTALSEQYF.

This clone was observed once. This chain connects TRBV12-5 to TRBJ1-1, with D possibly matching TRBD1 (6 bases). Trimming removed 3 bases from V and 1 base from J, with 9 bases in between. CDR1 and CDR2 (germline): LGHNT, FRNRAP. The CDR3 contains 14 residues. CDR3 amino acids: CASGLGQSNTEAFF. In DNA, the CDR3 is TGTGCTAGTGGTTTAGGACAGTCGAACACTGAAGCTTTCTTT.